The 27 T cell receptor beta chains listed next were all sequenced from one sample in a study of cytomegalovirus exposure and HLA in healthy donors. This PCR relied on a set of 60 Vbeta primers and 13 Jbeta primers. Using immunoSEQ multiplex PCR, the repertoire was profiled, and TCRdb retains in-frame clones only, with some absent. Here the sample spans approximately 86,000 clones, around 71% being singletons. Sequencing was carried out using PBMCs. Receptor source: a man between 60 and 70 years old in good health and CMV-seronegative.

The chain couples TRBV19 to TRBJ1-6; D is perhaps TRBD1 (5 bases). With 3 bases removed from V and 7 bases from J, the gap between germline ends came to 10 bases. Germline-derived CDR1 and CDR2 are LNHDA and SQIVND (reference sequence). This CDR3 has 14 residues. Here the CDR3 reads CASSIARANSPLHF. Here the CDR3 DNA reads TGTGCCAGTAGTATTGCCAGGGCCAATTCACCCCTCCACTTT.

The V gene is TRBV2, the J gene TRBJ1-2; D gene uncertain. CDR1 is SNHLY and CDR2 is FYNNEI in the germline V gene. This CDR3 has 10 residues. The V end was cut by 3 bases, the J end by 11 bases, with 7 bases between. The CDR3 loop is CASSESPYTF. The CDR3 DNA reads TGTGCCAGCAGTGAGTCCCCTTACACCTTC.

V is TRBV7-9 and J is TRBJ2-7; the D gene is possibly TRBD2 (5 bases). V shed 5 bases and J shed 3 bases, with 14 bases lying between them. Looked up from germline, CDR1 is SEHNR and CDR2 is FQNEAQ (reference sequence). The CDR3 length is 14 residues. DNA of the CDR3: TGTGCCAGCAGCCGCGGGCGGCGGGTCTACGAGCAGTACTTC. Its protein is CASSRGRRVYEQYF.

This chain joins TRBV5-4 and TRBJ2-3; 8 bases line up with TRBD2. The CDR3 spans 18 residues. The ends lost 0 bases at V and 3 bases at J; junction bases unmatched: 12. CDR1 and CDR2 (germline): SGHNT, YYREEE (reference sequence). CDR3 in DNA: TGTGCCAGCAGCTTGGGTGGGTGGCGGGAGGCCGGGACAGATACGCAGTATTTT. It translates to CASSLGGWREAGTDTQYF.

CDR3 sequence reads: CASSQPNRADTQYF. In nucleotides, the CDR3 is TGTGCCAGCAGCCAACCGAACAGGGCAGATACGCAGTATTTT. The genes are TRBV4-2 and TRBJ2-3; TRBD1 might be the D (6 bases). The V end was cut by 2 bases, the J end by 4 bases, with 10 bases between. Germline V gene lookup returns CDR1 LGHNA and CDR2 YNFKEQ. The CDR3 length is 14 residues.

This clone was recorded a few times. J is TRBJ1-1 and V is TRBV30; D possibly corresponds to TRBD1 (5 bases). The V gene lost 1 base and the J gene lost 4 bases, with 13 bases spanning the gap. CDR1 GTSNPN and CDR2 SVGIG come from the germline V gene (reference sequence). CDR3 length: 14 residues. CDR3 loop: CAWSGLGGSTEAFF. CDR3 DNA: TGTGCCTGGAGTGGGCTTGGGGGGAGCACTGAAGCTTTCTTT.

V gene TRBV19 combines with J gene TRBJ2-1, with TRBD2 matching 12 bases. Trimming cost V 5 bases and J 5 bases; bases outside gene matches: 7. Germline values: CDR1 LNHDA, CDR2 SQIVND (reference sequence). The CDR3 totals 16 residues. The CDR3 sequence: CASSGPGLAGDNEQFF. CDR3 in DNA: TGTGCCAGTAGTGGCCCGGGACTAGCGGGTGACAATGAGCAGTTCTTC.

V gene TRBV19 combines with J gene TRBJ1-1; D call uncertain. The length of the CDR3 is 15 residues. Germline lookup yields CDR1 LNHDA and CDR2 SQIVND (reference sequence). Trimming removed 4 bases from V and 1 base from J, with 13 bases in between. The CDR3 region is CASSTATHPNTEAFF. CDR3 in DNA: TGTGCCAGTAGTACGGCGACTCATCCGAACACTGAAGCTTTCTTT.

The V call is TRBV11-2, the J call TRBJ2-1, with 7 positions matching TRBD2. Germline V lookup: CDR1 SGHAT, CDR2 FQNNGV. The CDR3 extends over 14 amino acids. With 5 bases clipped from V and 2 bases from J, the junction kept 3 bases outside the gene matches. The CDR3 spells CASSQAGPYNEQFF. The CDR3, as DNA: TGTGCCAGCAGCCAAGCGGGGCCCTACAATGAGCAGTTCTTC.

This clone has just a few counts. The chain has TRBV7-9 and TRBJ2-3, with 16 bases aligning to TRBD2. Per the germline V gene, CDR1 is SEHNR and CDR2 is FQNEAQ (reference sequence). This CDR3 is 19 amino acids long. V trimming: 5 bases; J trimming: 3 bases; junction bases outside the gene matches: 11. The CDR3: CASSEPGLAGGSSTDTQYF. For the CDR3, the DNA is TGTGCCAGCAGCGAACCGGGACTAGCGGGAGGGAGTAGTACAGATACGCAGTATTTT.

Points on this clone: One junction end does not reproduce the germline sequence, and a read error may be involved. The chain uses TRBV7-7 and TRBJ2-1, with 8 bases aligning to TRBD2. This CDR3 has 15 amino acids. Germline CDR1 SSHAT, CDR2 FNYEAQ (reference sequence). Here the CDR3 reads CASSLGLAGYNEQFF. The CDR3 coding sequence is TGTGCTAGCAGCTTAGGCCTAGCGGGTTACAATGAGCAGTTCTTC.

This chain uses TRBV6-1 with TRBJ1-3, with TRBD1 identical over 7 bases. There are 13 residues in the CDR3. The V gene's germline CDR1 is MNHNS and CDR2 SASEGT. After removal of 7 bases from V and 2 bases from J, the junction contained 2 bases not matched to a gene. The DNA for the CDR3 is TGTGCCAGCACCGGGACAGCTGGAAACACCATATATTTT. This codes for CASTGTAGNTIYF.

The chain carries TRBV29-1 and TRBJ1-2, with TRBD1 matching over 7 bases. The CDR3 totals 13 residues. Germline V lookup: CDR1 SQVTM, CDR2 ANQGSEA. The J segment lost 2 bases and the V segment lost 7 bases, leaving 7 bases of the junction unmatched. Here the CDR3 DNA reads TGCAGCGGATCAAGGGGGCAGAACTATGGCTACACCTTC. Translating gives CSGSRGQNYGYTF.

This chain links TRBV7-8 with TRBJ1-5; no firm D call. There are 15 residues in the CDR3. V was trimmed by 2 bases and J by 7 bases, leaving 15 bases between them. The germline CDR1 and CDR2 sequences are SGHVS and FQNEAQ. The CDR3 reads CASSLTGRGLQPQHF. CDR3 sequence (DNA): TGTGCCAGCAGCTTAACGGGCCGAGGGTTACAGCCCCAGCATTTT.

V usage is TRBV28 and J usage is TRBJ1-1; D remains ambiguous. Trimming shortened V by 4 bases and J by 0 bases, and 12 bases separated the two germline ends. Looked up from germline, CDR1 is MDHEN and CDR2 is SYDVKM. The CDR3 covers 15 residues. The CDR3 reads CASSSPMDLNTEAFF. The CDR3, as DNA: TGTGCCAGCAGTTCTCCGATGGACTTGAACACTGAAGCTTTCTTT.

The rearrangement links TRBV7-2 to TRBJ2-7, with D tentatively TRBD1 (5 bases). There are 14 residues in the CDR3. The V gene's germline CDR1 is SGHTA and CDR2 FQGNSA. Between the trimmed V and J ends, which lost 2 bases and 7 bases, there was a span of 15 bases. The chain's CDR3 is CASSLSWGAGEQYF. For the CDR3, the DNA is TGTGCCAGCAGCTTATCATGGGGCGCTGGGGAGCAGTACTTC.

The chain couples TRBV6-5 to TRBJ1-2; no clear D gene. Trimming shortened V by 2 bases and J by 10 bases, and 8 bases separated the two germline ends. The length of the CDR3 is 11 residues. The germline V gene has CDR1 MNHEY and CDR2 SVGAGI. CDR3 sequence: CASSYGQDYTF. For the CDR3, the DNA is TGTGCCAGCAGTTACGGGCAAGACTACACCTTC.

J is TRBJ2-1 and V is TRBV5-1, with TRBD2 identical over 9 bases. Trimming cost V 0 bases and J 7 bases; bases outside gene matches: 2. This CDR3 has 14 residues. Germline CDR1 and CDR2: SGHRS and YFSETQ. The CDR3 DNA reads as TGCGCCAGCAGCTTGGGACTAGCGGCGAATGAGCAGTTCTTC. Protein product: CASSLGLAANEQFF.

V is TRBV28 and J is TRBJ2-5; D unclear. The CDR3 spans 14 residues. V was pared by 8 bases and J by 1 base, with 14 bases between. Germline V gene lookup returns CDR1 MDHEN and CDR2 SYDVKM. In DNA form, the CDR3 reads TGTGCCAGCTCCCTCTTGACTGGCCAAGAGACCCAGTACTTC. Translation gives CASSLLTGQETQYF.

This chain links TRBV2 with TRBJ2-3; TRBD2 is a possible D gene (6 bases). V gave up 6 bases and J gave up 2 bases, with 12 bases separating them. Germline CDR1 reads SNHLY; CDR2 reads FYNNEI. CDR3 length: 14 residues. CDR3 DNA sequence: TGTGCCAGCAGCGGGACTTTTGACACAGATACGCAGTATTTT. Its translation is CASSGTFDTDTQYF.

V is TRBV5-6 and J is TRBJ1-5; D gene uncertain. The CDR3 sequence is 15 residues long. CDR1 and CDR2 from the germline V gene are SGHDT and YYEEEE. V shed 1 base and J shed 1 base, with 9 bases lying between them. The CDR3 DNA follows: TGTGCCAGCAGCTTGTTCTCCCCCAGCAATCAGCCCCAGCATTTT. Amino acids: CASSLFSPSNQPQHF. Using reference TRBV5-6 and TRBJ1-5 for the parts outside the CDR3, the full variable domain is DAGVTQSPTHLIKTRGQQVTLRCSPKSGHDTVSWYQQALGQGPQFIFQYYEEEERQRGNFPDRFSGHQFPNYSSELNVNALLLGDSALYLCASSLFSPSNQPQHFGDGTRLSIL.

The chain carries TRBV7-2 and TRBJ1-4; TRBD1 agrees at 7 bases. Germline-derived CDR1 and CDR2 are SGHTA and FQGNSA. The CDR3 contains 13 residues. J gave up 8 bases and V 6 bases, and 6 bases lay outside the gene matches. The CDR3 region has the DNA TGTGCCAGCAGTAAAGGGACAGCAGAAAAACTGTTTTTT. Translating it yields CASSKGTAEKLFF.

The V call is TRBV5-1, the J call TRBJ1-3; 8 bases are shared with TRBD1. CDR3 size: 15 residues. V trimming: 4 bases; J trimming: 0 bases; junction bases outside the gene matches: 3. In germline, CDR1 is SGHRS, CDR2 YFSETQ. CDR3 sequence (DNA): TGCGCCAGCAGCGCGGGACAGGTCTCTGGAAACACCATATATTTT. Translation: CASSAGQVSGNTIYF.

The chain combines TRBV10-1 with TRBJ1-1; D not certain. Germline loops: CDR1 WNHNN, CDR2 SYGVQD (reference sequence). The V and J ends lost 7 bases and 5 bases respectively, with 17 bases between them. The CDR3 contains 14 residues. The CDR3 DNA follows: TGCGCCAGCAATGGAGGCCCCGGAGGAACTGAAGCTTTCTTT. Amino acid sequence: CASNGGPGGTEAFF.

In this sample, this clone turned up a few times. The CDR3 nucleotides read TGTGCCAGCAGCGTAGGGTGGAGGGTCGGCGGCACTGAAGCTTTCTTT. This gives the protein CASSVGWRVGGTEAFF. V is TRBV9 and J is TRBJ1-1, with no clear D. Trimming took off 0 bases at V and 4 bases at J, with 16 bases between the two ends. CDR1 SGDLS and CDR2 YYNGEE come from the germline V gene. The CDR3 has 16 amino acids.

This clone has a handful of counts. The chain recombines TRBV19 with TRBJ1-2; D call uncertain. This CDR3 has 15 amino acids. The V end lost 8 bases, the J end lost 8 bases, and 24 bases lay between the germline ends. The germline gives CDR1 LNHDA, CDR2 SQIVND (reference sequence). CDR3 nucleotide sequence: TGTGCCAGTCACTCCCTACCTCTACCCGGGGAGGGCTACACCTTC. Its translation: CASHSLPLPGEGYTF.

The chain joins TRBV5-1 to TRBJ2-1, with TRBD2 matching over 8 bases. CDR1 SGHRS and CDR2 YFSETQ come from the germline V gene. The J segment lost 1 base and the V segment lost 0 bases, leaving 9 bases of the junction unmatched. CDR3 length: 18 amino acids. Here the CDR3 DNA reads TGCGCCAGCAGCTTGGGCCCACCAGCGGGAGCTTCCTACAATGAGCAGTTCTTC. It is translated as CASSLGPPAGASYNEQFF.